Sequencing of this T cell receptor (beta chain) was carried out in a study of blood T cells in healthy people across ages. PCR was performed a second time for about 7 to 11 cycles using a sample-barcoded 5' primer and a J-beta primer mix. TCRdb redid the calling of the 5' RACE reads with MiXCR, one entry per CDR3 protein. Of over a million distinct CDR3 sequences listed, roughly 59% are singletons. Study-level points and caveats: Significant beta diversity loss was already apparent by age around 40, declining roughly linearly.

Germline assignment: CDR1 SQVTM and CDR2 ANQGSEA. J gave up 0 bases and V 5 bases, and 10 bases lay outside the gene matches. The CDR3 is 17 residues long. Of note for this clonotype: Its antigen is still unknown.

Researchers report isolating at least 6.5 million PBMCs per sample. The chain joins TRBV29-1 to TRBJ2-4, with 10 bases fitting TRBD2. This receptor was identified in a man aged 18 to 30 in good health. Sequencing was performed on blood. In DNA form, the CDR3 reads TGCAGCGTTAAAGGGGGGACTAGCGTTCTAGCCAAAAACATTCAGTACTTC. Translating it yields CSVKGGTSVLAKNIQYF.